This T cell receptor beta chain stems from a study of blood T cell repertoires in COVID-19. As for the study in general: Samples representing acute and convalescent COVID-19 were sourced from the United States, Italy and Spain. T cells, B-cell-depleted T cells, or PBMCs supplied cDNA or gDNA.

Only in-frame clones appear in the TCRdb table, and some are missing; sequencing was by immunoSEQ multiplex PCR. This sample has around 150,000 clones, with approximately 87% found just once. This CDR3 has 15 amino acids. Trimming took 3 bases from V and 7 from J; bases not matched to a gene: 7. CDR1 and CDR2 (germline): SGDLS, YYNGEE. The material sequenced was peripheral blood. This receptor was identified in a woman between 40 and 55 years old with acute or convalescent COVID-19. The gene calls are TRBV9 and TRBJ1-6; 7 bases are a match to TRBD1. The CDR3 sequence: CASSERQGRNSPLHF. The CDR3, as DNA: TGTGCCAGCAGCGAAAGACAGGGTCGAAATTCACCCCTCCACTTT. Full variable domain (rest looked up from reference TRBV9 and TRBJ1-6): DSGVTQTPKHLITATGQRVTLRCSPRSGDLSVYWYQQSLDQGLQFLIQYYNGEERAKGNILERFSAQQFPDLHSELNLSSLELGDSALYFCASSERQGRNSPLHFGNGTRLTVT.